This passage covers 7 T cell receptor beta chains from one sample sequenced in a study of CD8+CD57+ T cells in acquired aplastic anemia. Genomic DNA acted as the template from which TCR beta VDJ combination and CDR3 sequence profiling were carried out. TCRdb re-derived calls from the reads in MiXCR, one entry per CDR3 protein. The table has approximately 130,000 distinct CDR3 sequences, less than 45% seen once; the top ten hold around 8.4%. Material: sorted CD4+, CD8+, or CD8+CD57+ T cells (not recorded which) from PBMCs. The receptors stem from a human donor in good health, serving as a control.

This clonotype was picked up many times. The J gene is TRBJ2-7, the V gene TRBV20-1; 8 bases are a match to TRBD1. CDR1 and CDR2 (germline): DFQATT, SNEGSKA (reference sequence). This CDR3 contains 13 residues. With V trimmed by 5 bases and J by 4 bases, 7 bases remained unmatched. CDR3 sequence (DNA): TGCAGTGCTCTAAGGGACAGGACATACGAGCAGTACTTC. Its translation is CSALRDRTYEQYF.

The chain couples TRBV25-1 to TRBJ2-7; the D gene could be TRBD1 or TRBD2 (5 bases each). V was pared by 5 bases and J by 4 bases, with 21 bases between. Germline assignment: CDR1 MGHDK and CDR2 SYGVNS. The CDR3 is 16 residues long. CDR3 DNA: TGTGCCAGCAGTTACTCTTTTCGGGGACCGGTGTACGAGCAGTACTTC. The encoded protein is CASSYSFRGPVYEQYF.

This clonotype has only a few counts. Possible read error: a much larger clone is one base away. CDR3 protein: CAGSMEGVSGNTIYF. The DNA of the CDR3 is TGTGCCGGTAGTATGGAGGGGGTTTCTGGAAACACCATATATTTT. V is TRBV19 and J is TRBJ1-3; D might be TRBD1 (6 bases). The V gene's germline CDR1 is LNHDA and CDR2 SQIVND (reference sequence). The CDR3 has 15 residues.

A word on this clonotype: It is likely a read error, because the conserved phenylalanine at the end of the CDR3 is missing. This sequence joins TRBV11-1 and TRBJ2-3, with 15 bases aligning to TRBD2. The CDR3 is made up of 18 amino acids. Germline CDR1 and CDR2: SGHAT and FQDESV (reference sequence). V trimming: 1 base; J trimming: 5 bases; junction bases outside the gene matches: 7. CDR3 sequence (DNA): TGTGCCAGCAGCTTAGATGGACTAGCGGGAGGGCCTAAAGATACGCAGTATTCT. Protein product: CASSLDGLAGGPKDTQYS.

This clonotype was counted ten times or more. The rearrangement links TRBV2 to TRBJ1-5, with 7 nucleotides matching TRBD1. Germline V gives CDR1 SNHLY, CDR2 FYNNEI. There are 15 residues in the CDR3. Trimming removed 6 bases from V and 2 bases from J; junction bases left unmatched: 7. The CDR3 region has the DNA TGTGCCAGCAGGGGGGACAGTTCGGGCAATCAGCCCCAGCATTTT. Its translation is CASRGDSSGNQPQHF.

The chain links TRBV7-3 to TRBJ2-3; D ambiguous. Trimming removed 5 bases from V and 4 bases from J, with 7 bases in between. This CDR3 is built from 12 residues. Germline V gives CDR1 SGHTA, CDR2 FQGTGA. CDR3 nucleotides: TGTGCCAGCAGCGACAAGGCAGATACGCAGTATTTT. Amino acid sequence: CASSDKADTQYF.

There are many counts of this clonotype. The gene calls are TRBV27 and TRBJ1-6; tentative D call: TRBD1 (5 bases). The CDR3 contains 14 residues. Germline-derived CDR1 and CDR2 are MNHEY and SMNVEV (reference sequence). The V and J ends lost 6 bases and 7 bases respectively, with 13 bases between them. DNA of the CDR3: TGTGCCAGCAGAGGCGGGACGGGGAATTCACCCCTCCACTTT. Residues: CASRGGTGNSPLHF.